The 18 T cell receptor beta chains reported below all come from one sample, sequenced in a study of CD8+ T cells in alopecia areata. RNA was extracted and reverse transcribed into cDNA as the sequencing template. The protocol was immunoSEQ multiplex PCR, while the TCRdb copy is restricted to in-frame clones and leaves out a portion. The sample has 150,000 to 200,000 clones, under 80% seen once. Treatment noted: oral pan-JAK inhibitor, 5-10 mg twice daily. This material consisted of CD4+ T cells sorted from blood, taken at week 49, from a patient treated with tofacitinib. These receptor sequences come from a human donor with alopecia areata.

CDR3 in amino acids: CASSVGSQPNQPQHF. CDR3 DNA: TGTGCCAGCAGCGTAGGTAGTCAGCCGAATCAGCCCCAGCATTTT. The gene calls are TRBV9 and TRBJ1-5; D gene uncertain. The V end was cut by 0 bases, the J end by 4 bases, with 11 bases between. The CDR3 covers 15 residues. Germline V gene data show CDR1 as SGDLS and CDR2 as YYNGEE. The full variable domain, its missing parts supplied by reference TRBV9 and TRBJ1-5, is DSGVTQTPKHLITATGQRVTLRCSPRSGDLSVYWYQQSLDQGLQFLIQYYNGEERAKGNILERFSAQQFPDLHSELNLSSLELGDSALYFCASSVGSQPNQPQHFGDGTRLSIL.

This clone showed up just once. The chain recombines TRBV30 with TRBJ1-1; no clear D. CDR3 length equals 11 residues. Germline V lookup: CDR1 GTSNPN, CDR2 SVGIG (reference sequence). V lost 5 bases and J 10 bases, leaving 14 bases between the germline ends. The CDR3 loop reads CAWGFGERAFF. The DNA for the CDR3 is TGTGCCTGGGGATTCGGGGAGAGAGCTTTCTTT.

This chain links TRBV25-1 with TRBJ2-3, with D tentatively TRBD2 (6 bases). V shed 3 bases and J shed 2 bases, with 12 bases lying between them. Germline V gene lookup returns CDR1 MGHDK and CDR2 SYGVNS. The CDR3 is 15 amino acids. The DNA for the CDR3 is TGTGCCAGCAGTGAGAGGGGACTCCACACAGATACGCAGTATTTT. It yields the protein CASSERGLHTDTQYF.

The chain joins TRBV29-1 to TRBJ2-1; unclear D gene. The CDR3 sequence is 11 residues long. The ends were cut back, 7 bases at V and 6 bases at J, with 10 bases in the middle. Germline CDR1 SQVTM, CDR2 ANQGSEA. The DNA for the CDR3 is TGCAGCGATAGATGGGTCAATGAGCAGTTCTTC. It is translated as CSDRWVNEQFF.

There are a few counts of this clone. The chain has TRBV29-1 and TRBJ2-1; 8 bases fit TRBD1. This CDR3 spans 14 amino acids. Germline assignment: CDR1 SQVTM and CDR2 ANQGSEA. With 4 bases clipped from V and 6 bases from J, the junction kept 8 bases outside the gene matches. For the CDR3, the DNA is TGCAGCGTTGGACGACAGGGGATTGGCAATGAGCAGTTCTTC. Translation gives CSVGRQGIGNEQFF.

This chain connects TRBV29-1 to TRBJ1-2; TRBD1 agrees at 7 bases. The trim removed 6 bases at V and 6 bases at J, leaving 10 bases unmatched. Germline CDR1 SQVTM, CDR2 ANQGSEA. The CDR3 totals 13 residues. The CDR3, as DNA: TGCAGCGTGCTCGTCCCAGGGGGGGATGGCTACACCTTC. It is translated as CSVLVPGGDGYTF.

The genes are TRBV30 and TRBJ2-7; D gene ambiguous. The germline V and J ends were trimmed by 3 bases and 6 bases, with 15 bases remaining between them. Germline V gives CDR1 GTSNPN, CDR2 SVGIG (reference sequence). The CDR3 sequence is 13 residues long. The CDR3 here is CAWRGNQASEQYF. DNA for the CDR3: TGTGCCTGGAGGGGAAACCAAGCGAGCGAGCAGTACTTC.

The CDR3 DNA is TGTGCCACCAGCAGAGCGGGACGGTCCTCTGGAAACACCATATATTTT. Translation: CATSRAGRSSGNTIYF. The chain recombines TRBV15 with TRBJ1-3; D is possibly TRBD1 (5 bases). The CDR3 spans 16 residues. The V end was cut by 1 base, the J end by 0 bases, with 10 bases between. Germline CDR1 and CDR2: LNHNV and YYDKDF (reference sequence). Based on the CDR3 plus reference TRBV15 and TRBJ1-3, the full variable domain is DAMVIQNPRYQVTQFGKPVTLSCSQTLNHNVMYWYQQKSSQAPKLLFHYYDKDFNNEADTPDNFQSRRPNTSFCFLDIRSPGLGDTAMYLCATSRAGRSSGNTIYFGEGSWLTVV.

The V call is TRBV29-1, the J call TRBJ2-5, with 7 bases matching TRBD2. Germline CDR1 reads SQVTM; CDR2 reads ANQGSEA. V dropped 1 base and J dropped 4; count of bases not matched to a gene: 3. The CDR3 runs 13 residues. CDR3 sequence (DNA): TGCAGCGTTGAAGTCGCTAGCGGAGAGACCCAGTACTTC. Amino acids: CSVEVASGETQYF.

The chain recombines TRBV29-1 with TRBJ2-6; D not resolved. Trimming took 6 bases from V and 4 from J, leaving 10 bases between them. The germline CDR1 and CDR2 sequences are SQVTM and ANQGSEA. This CDR3 contains 13 residues. The CDR3 spells CSVVETGANVLTF. The CDR3 DNA reads as TGCAGCGTGGTAGAAACGGGGGCCAACGTCCTGACTTTC.

V is TRBV7-2 and J is TRBJ1-2; D may be TRBD1 (6 bases). The CDR3 consists of 15 residues. Germline CDR1 SGHTA, CDR2 FQGNSA. V was trimmed by 5 bases and J by 8 bases, leaving 21 bases between them. CDR3 sequence: CASSPTGQPLLGYTF. The CDR3 region has the DNA TGTGCCAGCAGCCCAACAGGGCAACCCCTATTAGGCTACACCTTC.

The chain joins TRBV4-3 to TRBJ1-2; 9 nucleotides match TRBD1. Trimming cost V 0 bases and J 9 bases; bases outside gene matches: 11. The CDR3 sequence is 16 residues long. Looked up from germline, CDR1 is LGHNA and CDR2 is YSLEER. CDR3 sequence: CASSQDRQGDLRSYTF. As DNA, the CDR3 is TGCGCCAGCAGCCAAGACCGACAGGGGGACCTCCGAAGCTACACCTTC.

This clone has a count of ten or more. V and J are TRBV7-8 and TRBJ2-7; possibly TRBD1 or TRBD2 for D (5 bases each). V lost 7 bases to trimming and J lost 3 bases, with 13 bases between them. CDR1 is SGHVS, CDR2 FQNEAQ, per germline. The CDR3 extends over 13 amino acids. In nucleotides, the CDR3 is TGTGCCAGCATGGGGGAATGGAGCTACGAGCAGTACTTC. It translates to CASMGEWSYEQYF.

This rearrangement joins TRBV29-1 to TRBJ1-2; unclear D gene. V was trimmed by 7 bases and J by 4 bases, leaving 10 bases between them. There are 11 residues in the CDR3. CDR1 and CDR2 from the germline V gene are SQVTM and ANQGSEA. CDR3 sequence: CSGQTAYGYTF. CDR3 sequence (DNA): TGCAGCGGCCAGACTGCCTATGGCTACACCTTC. Combining the CDR3 with reference TRBV29-1 and TRBJ1-2 gives the whole variable domain SAVISQKPSRDICQRGTSLTIQCQVDSQVTMMFWYRQQPGQSLTLIATANQGSEATYESGFVIDKFPISRPNLTFSTLTVSNMSPEDSSIYLCSGQTAYGYTFGSGTRLTVV.

The gene calls are TRBV7-7 and TRBJ2-3, with 9 nucleotides matching TRBD1. V dropped 1 base and J dropped 5; count of bases not matched to a gene: 4. Germline V gene lookup returns CDR1 SSHAT and CDR2 FNYEAQ (reference sequence). The CDR3 is made up of 15 amino acids. For the CDR3, the DNA is TGTGCCAGCAGCTTAGGGACAGGGGCTGAAGATACGCAGTATTTT. Residues: CASSLGTGAEDTQYF.

The DNA of the CDR3 is TGCAGCGTTGAAGAAAATCCAGCAGAGGCTTTCTTT. This sequence encodes CSVEENPAEAFF. The V call is TRBV29-1, the J call TRBJ1-1; no clear D. The V end was cut by 0 bases, the J end by 11 bases, with 13 bases between. Per germline, CDR1 SQVTM and CDR2 ANQGSEA. This CDR3 has 12 amino acids.

The J gene is TRBJ2-3, the V gene TRBV29-1; a weak D match, TRBD2 (6 bases). Germline CDR1 is SQVTM and CDR2 is ANQGSEA. This CDR3 comprises 10 residues. Trimming took off 5 bases at V and 9 bases at J, with 9 bases between the two ends. The CDR3 protein is CSVLAETQYF. For the CDR3, the DNA is TGCAGCGTTTTAGCGGAGACGCAGTATTTT.

This clone was seen just once. The rearrangement joins TRBV14 to TRBJ2-5, with D perhaps being TRBD1 or TRBD2 (5 bases each). Per the germline V gene, CDR1 is SGHDN and CDR2 is FVKESK. V was clipped by 4 bases and J by 4 bases, with 13 bases between them. This CDR3 comprises 14 residues. The CDR3 reads CASSPPGRRETQYF. Here the CDR3 DNA reads TGTGCCAGCAGCCCACCGGGGCGGAGAGAGACCCAGTACTTC. Full variable domain (missing parts from reference TRBV14 and TRBJ2-5): EAGVTQFPSHSVIEKGQTVTLRCDPISGHDNLYWYRRVMGKEIKFLLHFVKESKQDESGMPNNRFLAERTGGTYSTLKVQPAELEDSGVYFCASSPPGRRETQYFGPGTRLLVL.